This T cell receptor beta chain appears in the sequencing data of a study of CD8 T cells in Susac syndrome. Reverse transcription of roughly 0.5 to 1 ug RNA used random hexamers. MiXCR, applied by TCRdb to the immunoSEQ multiplex PCR reads, yields one record per CDR3 protein. This table holds some 400,000 distinct CDR3 sequences, approximately 85% found once. There are a few counts of this clonotype. The V end was cut by 0 bases, the J end by 0 bases, with 6 bases between. Per germline, CDR1 SGHDN and CDR2 FVKESK. This CDR3 has 15 amino acids. The receptor comes from a human donor with multiple sclerosis. The sample comprised CD8+ T cells from PBMCs. The chain carries TRBV14 and TRBJ2-1; D is unresolved. CDR3: CASSQDPSSYNEQFF. The CDR3, as DNA: TGTGCCAGCAGCCAAGACCCGAGCTCCTACAATGAGCAGTTCTTC.